This TCR beta chain derives from a study of vaccination and CD4 T cells after COVID-19. Whole-study context: At a median 72 days (range 14 to 241) after dose two, post-vaccine samples were obtained.

This clonotype was observed a handful of times. Its matching antigen is unknown. V lost 4 bases, J lost 4 bases, and 17 bases lay in between. Germline-derived CDR1 and CDR2 are SGHDN and FVKESK. The length of the CDR3 is 15 residues. Noted treatment: roughly nine-day PBMC culture with coronavirus spike peptide pools or control peptides (ViraFEST assay). Expanded clonotypes were found by TCR sequencing after peptide-pool stimulation (ViraFEST). The culture of a few million PBMCs per well included roughly 10 IU/ml IL-2 and about 10 ug/ml peptide pools. The Oncomine TCR Beta short-read assay was what sequenced the DNA obtained from cultured CD4+ T cells. TCRdb reanalysed the PCR reads using MiXCR and keeps one entry per CDR3 protein. Of about 3,600 distinct CDR3 sequences listed, roughly 17% are singletons.

This receptor was taken from a human donor who had recovered from COVID-19. Sequenced material: CD4+ T cells from blood, cultured in vitro. The rearrangement links TRBV14 to TRBJ2-7, with D possibly being TRBD1 (6 bases). CDR3 DNA: TGTGCCAGCAGCCCACTTCAGGGGACGGCGTACGAGCAGTACTTC. Its translation is CASSPLQGTAYEQYF.